The next 11 T cell receptor beta chains were all read from a single sample in a study of Graves' ophthalmopathy and Graves' hyperthyroidism. Beta-chain TCR CDR3 regions were amplified from RNA transcripts. The first round was an RT-PCR with HTBI primers, and the second round was a multiplex PCR. MiXCR, run by TCRdb on the multiplex PCR reads, gives a single entry per CDR3 protein. Found here are about 240,000 distinct CDR3 sequences, 40% to 50% of them singletons; the top ten hold about half. What was sequenced was peripheral blood. The source is an adult man with Graves' ophthalmopathy.

The chain is built from TRBV20-1 and TRBJ1-1, with D perhaps TRBD1 (5 bases). This CDR3 has 15 residues. The V end was cut by 1 base, the J end by 0 bases, with 12 bases between. Germline values: CDR1 DFQATT, CDR2 SNEGSKA (reference sequence). The CDR3 region has the DNA TGCAGTGCTAGAGTATCGGGGCTCTTGAACACTGAAGCTTTCTTT. Translation gives CSARVSGLLNTEAFF.

A remark on this clonotype: One end of the junction is discordant with germline, which a read error may explain. The V and J genes are TRBV7-3 and TRBJ2-6; 8 nucleotides line up with TRBD1. The germline gives CDR1 SGHTA, CDR2 FQGTGA. The CDR3 totals 15 residues. CDR3 in DNA: TGCGCCAGCAGCCAAACAGGGGGGAGGGCCAACGTCCTGACTTTC. Its translation: CASSQTGGRANVLTF. Filled out from reference TRBV7-3 and TRBJ2-6, the complete variable domain reads GAGVSQTPSNKVTEKGKYVELRCDPISGHTALYWYRQSLGQGPEFLIYFQGTGAADDSGLPNDRFFAVRPEGSVSTLKIQRTERGDSAVYLCASSQTGGRANVLTFGAGSRLTVL.

V usage is TRBV15 and J usage is TRBJ1-1; D not certain. In germline, CDR1 is LNHNV, CDR2 YYDKDF (reference sequence). This CDR3 has 14 amino acids. Trimming cost V 0 bases and J 1 base, with 6 bases left between them. The CDR3 reads CATSRDFQNTEAFF. The CDR3 bases are TGTGCCACCAGCAGAGATTTTCAGAACACTGAAGCTTTCTTT. The variable domain in full, with the rest retrieved from reference TRBV15 and TRBJ1-1, is DAMVIQNPRYQVTQFGKPVTLSCSQTLNHNVMYWYQQKSSQAPKLLFHYYDKDFNNEADTPDNFQSRRPNTSFCFLDIRSPGLGDTAMYLCATSRDFQNTEAFFGQGTRLTVV.

This clonotype has only a few counts. V and J are TRBV5-4 and TRBJ2-5; D might be TRBD1 (6 bases). Germline V gene data show CDR1 as SGHNT and CDR2 as YYREEE (reference sequence). Trimming pared 6 bases from V and 5 bases from J, leaving 14 bases between. The length of the CDR3 is 13 residues. CDR3 loop: CASILQGGETQYF. The CDR3, as DNA: TGTGCCAGCATCTTACAGGGCGGCGAGACCCAGTACTTC.

This rearrangement joins TRBV19 to TRBJ2-7; TRBD2 aligns across 12 bases. V shed 7 bases, J shed 2 bases, and the junction held 9 bases outside the gene matches. From germline, CDR1 is LNHDA and CDR2 SQIVND (reference sequence). The CDR3 loop spans 16 amino acids. CDR3 sequence: CASTPLAGGDPYEQYF. The CDR3 DNA follows: TGTGCCAGTACCCCACTAGCGGGGGGTGACCCCTACGAGCAGTACTTC.

The V call is TRBV7-2, the J call TRBJ1-1; D unresolved. V gave up 5 bases and J gave up 3 bases, with 13 bases separating them. CDR1 is SGHTA and CDR2 is FQGNSA in the germline V gene. The CDR3 contains 14 residues. CDR3 DNA sequence: TGTGCCAGCAGCCCCTACGGCGTAGACACTGAAGCTTTCTTT. This translates into CASSPYGVDTEAFF.

V and J are TRBV20-1 and TRBJ2-7, with 8 nucleotides matching TRBD1. Trimming took 5 bases from V and 6 from J; bases not matched to a gene: 6. The CDR3 has 12 residues. Germline CDR1 and CDR2: DFQATT and SNEGSKA (reference sequence). CDR3 coding DNA: TGCAGTGCTGGAGGACAGGGTATCGAGCAGTACTTC. Translation: CSAGGQGIEQYF.

Turning to this clonotype: A junction end diverges from the germline sequence, so it may reflect a read error. This chain joins TRBV4-1 and TRBJ2-5, with 7 bases matching TRBD2. Germline V lookup: CDR1 MGHRA, CDR2 YSYEKL. The CDR3 runs to 13 residues. CDR3: CASSSRGVETQYF. The CDR3 region has the DNA TGTGCCAGCAGCTCCCGGGGGGTGGAGACCCAGTACTTC.

The chain has TRBV20-1 and TRBJ2-2, with 7 nucleotides matching TRBD2. The CDR3 has 14 amino acids. Germline V gives CDR1 DFQATT, CDR2 SNEGSKA (reference sequence). J gave up 2 bases and V 3 bases, and 3 bases lay outside the gene matches. The CDR3 sequence: CSARGGDNTGELFF. The CDR3 DNA reads as TGCAGTGCTAGGGGGGGGGACAACACCGGGGAGCTGTTTTTT.

This clonotype was observed many times. The J gene is TRBJ1-2, the V gene TRBV2, with D possibly being TRBD1 (6 bases). V was trimmed by 4 bases and J by 1 base, leaving 13 bases between them. Germline values: CDR1 SNHLY, CDR2 FYNNEI. The CDR3 loop spans 15 amino acids. The CDR3 DNA reads TGTGCCAGCAGTGCGGCAGGGGCTAGTAACTATGGCTACACCTTC. Translation: CASSAAGASNYGYTF.

This clonotype showed up many times. The chain carries TRBV29-1 and TRBJ2-7, with unresolved D. CDR1 and CDR2 (germline): SQVTM, ANQGSEA. The CDR3 runs 13 residues. The germline V and J ends were trimmed by 1 base and 2 bases, with 9 bases remaining between them. The chain's CDR3 is CSVEVDPTYEQYF. CDR3 DNA: TGCAGCGTTGAAGTCGACCCTACCTACGAGCAGTACTTC.